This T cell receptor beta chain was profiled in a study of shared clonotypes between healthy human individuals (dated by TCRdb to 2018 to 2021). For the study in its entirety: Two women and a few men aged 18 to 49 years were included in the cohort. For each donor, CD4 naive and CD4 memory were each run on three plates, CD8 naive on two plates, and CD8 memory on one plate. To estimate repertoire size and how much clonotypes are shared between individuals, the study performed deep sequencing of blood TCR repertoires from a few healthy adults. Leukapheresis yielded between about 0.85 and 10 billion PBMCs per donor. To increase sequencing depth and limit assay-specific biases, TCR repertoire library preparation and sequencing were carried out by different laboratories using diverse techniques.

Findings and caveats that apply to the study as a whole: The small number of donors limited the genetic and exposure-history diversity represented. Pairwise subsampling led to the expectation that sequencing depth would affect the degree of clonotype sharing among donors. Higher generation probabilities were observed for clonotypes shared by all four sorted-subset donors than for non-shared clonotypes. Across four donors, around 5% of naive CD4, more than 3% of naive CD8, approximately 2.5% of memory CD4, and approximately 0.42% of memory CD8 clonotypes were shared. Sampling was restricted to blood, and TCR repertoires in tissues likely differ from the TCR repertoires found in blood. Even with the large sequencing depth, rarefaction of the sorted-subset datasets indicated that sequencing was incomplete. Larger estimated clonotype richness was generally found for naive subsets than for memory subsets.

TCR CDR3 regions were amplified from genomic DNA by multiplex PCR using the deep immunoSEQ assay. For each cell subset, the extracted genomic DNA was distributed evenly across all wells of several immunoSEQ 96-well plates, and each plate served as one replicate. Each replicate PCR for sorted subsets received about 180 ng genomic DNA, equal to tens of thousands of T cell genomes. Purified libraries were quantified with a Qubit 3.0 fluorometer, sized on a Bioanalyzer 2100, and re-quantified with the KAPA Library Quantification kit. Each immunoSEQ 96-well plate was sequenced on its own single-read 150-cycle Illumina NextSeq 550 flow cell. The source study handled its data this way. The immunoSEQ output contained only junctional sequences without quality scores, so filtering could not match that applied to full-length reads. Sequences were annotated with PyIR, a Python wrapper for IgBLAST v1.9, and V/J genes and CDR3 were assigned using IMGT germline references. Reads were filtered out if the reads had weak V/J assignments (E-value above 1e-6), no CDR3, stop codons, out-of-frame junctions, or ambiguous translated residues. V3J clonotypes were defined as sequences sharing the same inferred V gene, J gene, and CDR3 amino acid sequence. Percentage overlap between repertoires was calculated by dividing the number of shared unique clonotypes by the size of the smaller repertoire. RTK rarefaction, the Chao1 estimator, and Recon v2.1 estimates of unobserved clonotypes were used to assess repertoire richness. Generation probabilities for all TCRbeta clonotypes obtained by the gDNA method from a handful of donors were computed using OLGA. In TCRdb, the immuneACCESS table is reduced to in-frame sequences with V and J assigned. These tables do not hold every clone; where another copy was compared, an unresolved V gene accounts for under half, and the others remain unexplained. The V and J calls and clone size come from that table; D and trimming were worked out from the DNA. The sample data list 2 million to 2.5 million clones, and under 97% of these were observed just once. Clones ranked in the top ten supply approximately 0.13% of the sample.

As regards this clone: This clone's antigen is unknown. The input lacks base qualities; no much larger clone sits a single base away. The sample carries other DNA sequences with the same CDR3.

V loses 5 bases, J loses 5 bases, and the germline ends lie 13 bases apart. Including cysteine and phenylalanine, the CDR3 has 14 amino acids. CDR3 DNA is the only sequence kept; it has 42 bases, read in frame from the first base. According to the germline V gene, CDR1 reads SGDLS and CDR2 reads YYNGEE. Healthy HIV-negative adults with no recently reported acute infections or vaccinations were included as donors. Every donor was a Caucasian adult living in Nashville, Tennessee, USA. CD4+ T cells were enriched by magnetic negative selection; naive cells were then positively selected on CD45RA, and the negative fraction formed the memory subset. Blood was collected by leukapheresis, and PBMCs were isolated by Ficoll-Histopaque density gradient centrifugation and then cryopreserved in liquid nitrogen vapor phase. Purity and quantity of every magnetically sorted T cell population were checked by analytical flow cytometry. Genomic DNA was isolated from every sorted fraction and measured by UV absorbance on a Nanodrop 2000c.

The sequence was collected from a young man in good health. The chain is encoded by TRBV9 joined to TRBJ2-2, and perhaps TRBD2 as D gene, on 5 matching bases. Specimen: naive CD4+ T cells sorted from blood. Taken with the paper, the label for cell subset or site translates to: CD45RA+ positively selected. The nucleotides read TGTGCCAGCAGTCTAGCTGGACCTACCGGGGAGCTGTTTTTT. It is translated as CASSLAGPTGELFF. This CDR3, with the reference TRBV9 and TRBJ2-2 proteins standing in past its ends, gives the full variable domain DSGVTQTPKHLITATGQRVTLRCSPRSGDLSVYWYQQSLDQGLQFLIQYYNGEERAKGNILERFSAQQFPDLHSELNLSSLELGDSALYFCASSLAGPTGELFFGEGSRLTVL.